Sequencing of this T cell receptor (beta chain) was carried out in a study of neurological immune-mediated disorders. Findings and caveats of the study: Multiple sclerosis, the disease with the least TCR clonal expansion, fell below healthy controls, whereas HTLV-1-associated myelopathy showed the most. There was no clinical or MRI feature that showed an association with the multiple sclerosis repertoire cluster.

The starting material, 2 million PBMCs stored at -80 C, gave rise to the unsorted libraries. This clonotype was counted many times. Antigen: not known. CDR1 is MNHEY and CDR2 is SVGAGI in the germline V gene. Trimming left V 5 bases short and J 8 bases short, with 15 bases between. The length of the CDR3 is 13 residues. TCRdb reprocessed the 5' RACE reads with MiXCR, giving one entry per CDR3 protein. Among tens of thousands of distinct CDR3 sequences listed, around 5% were seen once. This receptor was identified in a human donor with multiple sclerosis. The donor label of this sample is uncertain. V and J are TRBV6-5 and TRBJ1-1, with TRBD1 as a possible D gene (6 bases). Sequenced input: PBMCs. The CDR3 bases are TGTGCCAGCAGTGGGACACCGGGGGGAGAAGCTTTCTTT. This codes for CASSGTPGGEAFF.